Reported below is one T cell receptor beta chain. The antigen remains unidentified. The germline V gene has CDR1 MNHEY and CDR2 SVGEGT. The CDR3 contains 15 residues. V was trimmed by 1 base and J by 4 bases, leaving 13 bases between them. The repertoire was sequenced with immunoSEQ multiplex PCR; TCRdb's copy has only in-frame clones and lacks some. Reported are about 140,000 clones; the ten largest clones contain about 2.2%. This entry comes from a study of T cell responses to AZD1222 COVID-19 vaccine. Study-level points and caveats: The study reported that nearly half of spike-specific TCRs target unmutated variant regions. Distributed over spike, vaccine-associated CD4 TCRs predominated at 160-218 and 743-854. Donors were largely white British and mainly female; clonal diversity was possibly underestimated.

The chain is built from TRBV6-2 or TRBV6-3 and TRBJ1-1; D gene unclear. This receptor was obtained from an adult in good health. Sequencing was done on a sample of peripheral blood. In DNA form, the CDR3 reads TGTGCCAGCAGTTACTTTGCCCCGGCGACCACTGAAGCTTTCTTT. Protein sequence: CASSYFAPATTEAFF.